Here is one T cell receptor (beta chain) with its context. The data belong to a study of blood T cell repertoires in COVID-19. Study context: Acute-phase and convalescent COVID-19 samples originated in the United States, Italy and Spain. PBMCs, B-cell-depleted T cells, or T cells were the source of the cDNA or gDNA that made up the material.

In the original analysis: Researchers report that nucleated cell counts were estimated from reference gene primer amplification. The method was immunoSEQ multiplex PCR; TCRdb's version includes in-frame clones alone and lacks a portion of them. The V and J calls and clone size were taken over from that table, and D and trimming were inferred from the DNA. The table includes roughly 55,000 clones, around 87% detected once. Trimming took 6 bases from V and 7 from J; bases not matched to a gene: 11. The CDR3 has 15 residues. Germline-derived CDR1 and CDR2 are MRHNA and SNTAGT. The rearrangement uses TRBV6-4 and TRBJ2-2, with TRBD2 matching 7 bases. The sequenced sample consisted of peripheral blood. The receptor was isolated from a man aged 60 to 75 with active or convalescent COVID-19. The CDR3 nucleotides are TGTGCCAGCAGACCGGACGGGGGGAACGGCGGGGAGCTGTTTTTT. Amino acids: CASRPDGGNGGELFF.